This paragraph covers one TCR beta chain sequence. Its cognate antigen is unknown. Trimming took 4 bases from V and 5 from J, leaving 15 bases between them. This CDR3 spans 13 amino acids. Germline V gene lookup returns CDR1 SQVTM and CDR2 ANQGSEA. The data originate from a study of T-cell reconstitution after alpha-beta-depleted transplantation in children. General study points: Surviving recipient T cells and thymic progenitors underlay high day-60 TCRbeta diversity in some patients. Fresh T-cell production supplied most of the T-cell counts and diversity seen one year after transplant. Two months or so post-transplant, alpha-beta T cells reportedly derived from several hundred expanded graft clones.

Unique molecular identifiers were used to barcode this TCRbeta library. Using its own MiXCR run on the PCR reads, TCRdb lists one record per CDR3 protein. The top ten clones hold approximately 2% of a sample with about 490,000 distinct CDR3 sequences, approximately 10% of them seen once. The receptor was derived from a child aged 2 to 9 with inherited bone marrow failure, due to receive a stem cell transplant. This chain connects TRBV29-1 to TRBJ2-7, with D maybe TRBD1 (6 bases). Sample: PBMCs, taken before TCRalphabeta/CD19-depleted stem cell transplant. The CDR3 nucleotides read TGCAGCGTTGTGGGTGGGACAAGGGACGAGCAGTACTTC. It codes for CSVVGGTRDEQYF.